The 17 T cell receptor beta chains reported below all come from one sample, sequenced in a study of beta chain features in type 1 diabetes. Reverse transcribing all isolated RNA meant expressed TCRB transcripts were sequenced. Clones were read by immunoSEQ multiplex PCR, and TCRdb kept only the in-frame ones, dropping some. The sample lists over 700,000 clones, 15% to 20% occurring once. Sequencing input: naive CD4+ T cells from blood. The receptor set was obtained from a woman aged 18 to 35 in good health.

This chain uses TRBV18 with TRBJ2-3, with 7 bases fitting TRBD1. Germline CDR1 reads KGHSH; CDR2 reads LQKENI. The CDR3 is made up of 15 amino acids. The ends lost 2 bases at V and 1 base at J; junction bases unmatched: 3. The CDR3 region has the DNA TGTGCCAGCTCACCATTAGGACAGGGCACAGATACGCAGTATTTT. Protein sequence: CASSPLGQGTDTQYF.

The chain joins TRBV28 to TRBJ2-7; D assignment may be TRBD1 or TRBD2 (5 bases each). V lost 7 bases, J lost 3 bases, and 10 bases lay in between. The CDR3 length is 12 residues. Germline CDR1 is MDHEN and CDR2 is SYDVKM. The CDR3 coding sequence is TGTGCCAGCATGAGAGGGGACTACGAGCAGTACTTC. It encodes CASMRGDYEQYF.

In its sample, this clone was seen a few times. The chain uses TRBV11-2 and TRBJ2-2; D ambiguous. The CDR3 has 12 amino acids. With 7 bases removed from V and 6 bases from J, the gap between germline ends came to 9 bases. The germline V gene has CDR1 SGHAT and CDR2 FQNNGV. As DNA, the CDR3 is TGTGCCAGCAACTCCCCCCCCGGGGAGCTGTTTTTT. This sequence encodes CASNSPPGELFF.

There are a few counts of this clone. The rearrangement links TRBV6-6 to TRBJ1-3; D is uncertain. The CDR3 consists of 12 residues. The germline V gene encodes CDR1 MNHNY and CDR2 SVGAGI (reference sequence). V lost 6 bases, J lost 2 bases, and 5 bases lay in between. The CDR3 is CASSAPGNTIYF. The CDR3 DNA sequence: TGTGCCAGCAGCGCTCCTGGAAACACCATATATTTT.

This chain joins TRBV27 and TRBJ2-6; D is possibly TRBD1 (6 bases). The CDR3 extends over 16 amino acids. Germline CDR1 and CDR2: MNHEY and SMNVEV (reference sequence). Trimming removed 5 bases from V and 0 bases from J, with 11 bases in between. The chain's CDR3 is CASSTTGGSGANVLTF. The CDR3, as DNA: TGTGCCAGCAGTACGACAGGTGGCTCTGGGGCCAACGTCCTGACTTTC.

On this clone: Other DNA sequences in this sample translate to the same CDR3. CDR3 protein: CASSLGTGGSYEQYF. CDR3 in DNA: TGTGCCAGCAGCCTTGGGACAGGGGGCTCCTACGAGCAGTACTTC. The genes are TRBV7-9 and TRBJ2-7; 11 bases are shared with TRBD1. This CDR3 comprises 15 residues. The germline gives CDR1 SEHNR, CDR2 FQNEAQ (reference sequence). The trim removed 5 bases at V and 0 bases at J, leaving 3 bases unmatched.

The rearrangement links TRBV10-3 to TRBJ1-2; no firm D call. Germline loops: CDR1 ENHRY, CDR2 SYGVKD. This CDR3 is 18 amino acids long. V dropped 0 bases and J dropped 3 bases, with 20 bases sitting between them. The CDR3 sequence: CAISESWGREATDYGYTF. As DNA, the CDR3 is TGTGCCATCAGTGAGTCGTGGGGTAGGGAGGCCACTGACTATGGCTACACCTTC.

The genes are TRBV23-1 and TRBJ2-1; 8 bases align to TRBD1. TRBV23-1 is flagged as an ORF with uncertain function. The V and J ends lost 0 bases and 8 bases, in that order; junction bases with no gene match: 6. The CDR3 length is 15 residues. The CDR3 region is CASSQSRTGYDEQFF. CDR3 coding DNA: TGCGCCAGCAGTCAATCTAGGACAGGGTACGATGAGCAGTTCTTC.

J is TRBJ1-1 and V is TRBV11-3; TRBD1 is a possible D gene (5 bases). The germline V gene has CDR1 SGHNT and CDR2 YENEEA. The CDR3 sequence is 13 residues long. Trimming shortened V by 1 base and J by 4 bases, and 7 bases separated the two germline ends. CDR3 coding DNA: TGTGCCAGCAGCTTAGCAGGGTTCACTGAAGCTTTCTTT. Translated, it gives CASSLAGFTEAFF.

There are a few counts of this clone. The CDR3 protein is CASSQDLRATQYF. Here the CDR3 DNA reads TGCGCCAGCAGTCAGGACCTCAGGGCGACCCAGTACTTC. The J gene is TRBJ2-5, the V gene TRBV4-1; tentatively, D is TRBD1 (5 bases). V shed 6 bases and J shed 7 bases, with 15 bases lying between them. Germline lookup yields CDR1 MGHRA and CDR2 YSYEKL. This CDR3 has 13 residues.

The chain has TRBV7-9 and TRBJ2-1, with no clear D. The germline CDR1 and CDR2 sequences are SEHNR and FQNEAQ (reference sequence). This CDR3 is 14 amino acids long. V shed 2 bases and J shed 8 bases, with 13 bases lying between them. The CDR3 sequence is CASSLYQVDYEQFF. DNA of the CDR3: TGTGCCAGCAGCTTATACCAGGTAGACTATGAGCAGTTCTTC.

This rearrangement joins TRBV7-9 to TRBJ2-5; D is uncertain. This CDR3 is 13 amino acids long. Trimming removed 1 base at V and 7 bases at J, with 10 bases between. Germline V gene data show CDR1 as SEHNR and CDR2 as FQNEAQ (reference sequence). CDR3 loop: CASSLDRAGTQYF. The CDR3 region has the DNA TGTGCCAGCAGCTTAGATAGGGCTGGGACCCAGTACTTC.

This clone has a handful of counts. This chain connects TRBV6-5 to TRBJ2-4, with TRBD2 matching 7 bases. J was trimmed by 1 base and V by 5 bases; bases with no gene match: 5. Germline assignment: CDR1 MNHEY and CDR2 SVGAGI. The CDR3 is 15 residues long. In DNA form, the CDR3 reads TGTGCCAGCAGTACGACTAGCCTCGCCAAAAACATTCAGTACTTC. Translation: CASSTTSLAKNIQYF.

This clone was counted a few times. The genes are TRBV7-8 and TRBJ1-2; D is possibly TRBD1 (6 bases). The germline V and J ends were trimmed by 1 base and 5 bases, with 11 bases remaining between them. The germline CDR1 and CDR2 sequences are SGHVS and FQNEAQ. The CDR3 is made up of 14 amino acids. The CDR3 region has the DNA TGTGCCAGCAGCTTAGGACAGGAAGTATATGGCTACACCTTC. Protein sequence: CASSLGQEVYGYTF.

In DNA, the CDR3 is TGCAGCGGTACCCAGAGCCAAGAGACCCAGTACTTC. It translates to CSGTQSQETQYF. The V and J genes are TRBV29-1 and TRBJ2-5; D is ambiguous. CDR1 and CDR2 (germline): SQVTM, ANQGSEA. The CDR3 spans 12 residues. The ends were cut back, 7 bases at V and 1 base at J, with 10 bases in the middle. The full variable domain, in which reference TRBV29-1 and TRBJ2-5 provide the parts outside the CDR3, is SAVISQKPSRDICQRGTSLTIQCQVDSQVTMMFWYRQQPGQSLTLIATANQGSEATYESGFVIDKFPISRPNLTFSTLTVSNMSPEDSSIYLCSGTQSQETQYFGPGTRLLVL.

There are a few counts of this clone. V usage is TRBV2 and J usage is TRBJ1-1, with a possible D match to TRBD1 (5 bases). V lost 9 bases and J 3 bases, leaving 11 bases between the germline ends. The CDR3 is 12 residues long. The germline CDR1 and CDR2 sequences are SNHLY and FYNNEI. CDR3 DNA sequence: TGTGCCAGTGGTACAGGTGACACTGAAGCTTTCTTT. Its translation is CASGTGDTEAFF. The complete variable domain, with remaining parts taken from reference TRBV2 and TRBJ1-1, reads EPEVTQTPSHQVTQMGQEVILRCVPISNHLYFYWYRQILGQKVEFLVSFYNNEISEKSEIFDDQFSVERPDGSNFTLKIRSTKLEDSAMYFCASGTGDTEAFFGQGTRLTVV.

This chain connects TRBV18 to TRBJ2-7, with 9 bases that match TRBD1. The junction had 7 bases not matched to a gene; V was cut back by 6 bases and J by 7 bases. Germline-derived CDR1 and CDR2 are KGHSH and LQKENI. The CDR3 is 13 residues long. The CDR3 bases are TGTGCCAGCTCCGAGACAGGGGGTTGGGAGCAGTACTTC. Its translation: CASSETGGWEQYF.